The following is a T cell receptor (beta chain) sequence with its context. Its antigen is currently unknown. This specimen comes from a study of T cell responses to AZD1222 COVID-19 vaccine. Overall study findings and caveats: Spike-wide vaccine-associated CD4 TCRs dominated at 160-218 and 743-854.

Clones were read by immunoSEQ multiplex PCR, and TCRdb kept only the in-frame ones, dropping some. The sample yields roughly 150,000 clones, around 93% seen once. The length of the CDR3 is 14 residues. Germline V gene data show CDR1 as SGHNT and CDR2 as YYREEE (reference sequence). The V gene end was trimmed by 0 bases and the J gene end by 4 bases; junction bases not matched to a gene: 0. The receptor's source is an adult in good health. The rearrangement links TRBV5-4 to TRBJ2-3; TRBD1 agrees at 9 bases. The sample was peripheral blood, taken on day 0 of AZD1222 vaccination. CDR3 amino acids: CASSLGDRADTQYF. In DNA form, the CDR3 reads TGTGCCAGCAGCTTGGGGGACAGGGCAGATACGCAGTATTTT.